This note documents a single TCR beta chain sequence. Its antigen is currently unknown. Trimming cost V 1 base and J 9 bases; bases outside gene matches: 7. Germline V gene data show CDR1 as SGHNT and CDR2 as YENEEA. This CDR3 region has 16 residues. This specimen comes from a study of T cell responses to AZD1222 COVID-19 vaccine. Sequenced by immunoSEQ multiplex PCR; TCRdb stores in-frame clones only, minus some. The data show more than 30,000 clones, 70% to 90% seen once. Regarding the study as a whole: Sampling captured repertoires only after the peak T cell response. Nearly half of the spike-specific TCRs reportedly recognize variant regions that carry no mutations. Increased Spike-specific TCR breadth and depth were observed after two AZD1222 doses.

Sequenced material: peripheral blood, taken 28 days after the second AZD1222 dose. The chain employs TRBV11-3 and TRBJ2-1; the match to TRBD2 covers 12 bases. This TCR was recovered from an adult who received the AZD1222 COVID-19 vaccine. CDR3: CASSLGSSGGAIEQFF. The CDR3 bases are TGTGCCAGCAGCTTAGGTTCTAGCGGGGGGGCTATTGAGCAGTTCTTC.